Below, 15 T cell receptor beta chains from the same sample are listed, as sequenced in a study of identical twins (dated by TCRdb to about 2016). Libraries were made using 5' RACE. This sample was sequenced with an Illumina HiSeq 2000. The public reads were run again by TCRdb, first through fastp at Q25 and then through MiXCR, and only productive beta chains were kept. Every CDR3 protein is listed once, alongside the most common genes and DNA of its rows. The sample table contains 400,000 to 550,000 distinct CDR3 sequences; only one count was recorded for roughly 21% of them. The ten largest clones take up about 0.91% of the sample. A further study also used this sample, focusing on T cells expressing NK-cell markers.

Material for sequencing was CD4+ T cells sorted from blood. These receptors originate from a woman aged 18-35 years in good health.

There are a few counts of this clonotype. The chain links TRBV9 to TRBJ2-7; D is possibly TRBD2 (5 bases). The CDR3 sequence is 14 residues long. Deletions cut 4 bases from V and 1 base from J, with 12 bases between. Looked up from germline, CDR1 is SGDLS and CDR2 is YYNGEE. The CDR3 loop reads CASSSRTHSYEQYF. CDR3 DNA: TGTGCCAGCAGCTCCCGGACTCATTCCTACGAGCAGTACTTC.

This clonotype was counted a few times. The chain employs TRBV7-3 and TRBJ2-3; D gene ambiguous. Germline values: CDR1 SGHTA, CDR2 FQGTGA. V was cut by 5 bases and J by 8 bases, with 14 bases left in between. CDR3 length: 13 residues. CDR3 sequence (DNA): TGTGCCAGCAGCGTAAGCGACCCAGCTACGCAGTATTTT. This translates into CASSVSDPATQYF.

The chain recombines TRBV20-1 with TRBJ2-7; the D gene is possibly TRBD2 (5 bases). Germline V gene data show CDR1 as DFQATT and CDR2 as SNEGSKA (reference sequence). V lost 6 bases, J lost 0 bases, and 12 bases lay in between. This CDR3 has 13 residues. In DNA, the CDR3 is TGCAGTGCCAAAGCGGCTGCCTCCTACGAGCAGTACTTC. Its translation is CSAKAAASYEQYF.

This clonotype was counted only a few times. The rearrangement uses TRBV10-2 and TRBJ2-7; D gene ambiguous. The CDR3 is 14 amino acids. V shed 8 bases and J shed 1 base, with 15 bases lying between them. Germline-derived CDR1 and CDR2 are WSHSY and SAAADI. Here the CDR3 DNA reads TGCGCCAGCTGCGAGCTCGCCGATTCCTACGAGCAGTACTTC. Amino acid sequence: CASCELADSYEQYF.

The chain has TRBV9 and TRBJ2-1, with 7 bases aligning to TRBD1. Germline assignment: CDR1 SGDLS and CDR2 YYNGEE. V shed 3 bases and J 2 bases; nucleotides not matched to a gene: 8. The CDR3 consists of 16 residues. The CDR3 coding sequence is TGTGCCAGCAGCGCCTCCGGGACAGAAACCTACAATGAGCAGTTCTTC. Translating it yields CASSASGTETYNEQFF.

The J gene is TRBJ1-6, the V gene TRBV15; no clear D gene. The V end lost 0 bases, the J end lost 10 bases, and 13 bases lay between the germline ends. The germline V gene has CDR1 LNHNV and CDR2 YYDKDF (reference sequence). This CDR3 spans 15 amino acids. The CDR3 protein is CATSRETRRVSPLHF. Written as DNA, the CDR3 is TGTGCCACCAGCAGAGAGACCAGGAGGGTCTCACCCCTCCACTTT. Full variable domain (outside the CDR3, taken from reference TRBV15 and TRBJ1-6): DAMVIQNPRYQVTQFGKPVTLSCSQTLNHNVMYWYQQKSSQAPKLLFHYYDKDFNNEADTPDNFQSRRPNTSFCFLDIRSPGLGDTAMYLCATSRETRRVSPLHFGNGTRLTVT.

The rearrangement links TRBV5-1 to TRBJ2-4, with D unclear. V lost 1 base, J lost 0 bases, and 14 bases lay in between. This CDR3 region has 17 residues. The V gene's germline CDR1 is SGHRS and CDR2 YFSETQ. As DNA, the CDR3 is TGCGCCAGCAGCTTGAGTGTAGCAGGCCTAGCCAAAAACATTCAGTACTTC. Its translation: CASSLSVAGLAKNIQYF.

The chain combines TRBV5-1 with TRBJ2-1; 7 bases match TRBD2. The germline V gene encodes CDR1 SGHRS and CDR2 YFSETQ. V shed 4 bases, J shed 3 bases, and the junction held 7 bases outside the gene matches. The CDR3 length is 15 residues. As DNA, the CDR3 is TGCGCCAGCAGCCCCGCCGGGACTAACTACAATGAGCAGTTCTTC. It is translated as CASSPAGTNYNEQFF.

This clonotype was seen more than once but under ten times. The chain employs TRBV10-3 and TRBJ2-1, with D unclear. CDR3 length: 11 amino acids. Trimming took 4 bases from V and 5 from J, leaving 3 bases between them. Per germline, CDR1 ENHRY and CDR2 SYGVKD. The CDR3, as DNA: TGTGCCATCAGTGGGGACAATGAGCAGTTCTTC. Amino acid sequence: CAISGDNEQFF.

This clonotype occurred a few times. The chain has TRBV7-9 and TRBJ2-2; perhaps TRBD1 as D (5 bases). Trimming cost V 3 bases and J 0 bases, with 14 bases left between them. Germline CDR1 SEHNR, CDR2 FQNEAQ (reference sequence). This CDR3 region has 17 residues. CDR3 residues: CASSFLTLDTNTGELFF. In DNA, the CDR3 is TGTGCCAGCAGCTTCCTCACCTTGGACACGAACACCGGGGAGCTGTTTTTT. The complete variable domain, with remaining parts taken from reference TRBV7-9 and TRBJ2-2, reads DTGVSQNPRHKITKRGQNVTFRCDPISEHNRLYWYRQTLGQGPEFLTYFQNEAQLEKSRLLSDRFSAERPKGSFSTLEIQRTEQGDSAMYLCASSFLTLDTNTGELFFGEGSRLTVL.

CDR3: CASSQPPQAHEQYF. The DNA of the CDR3 is TGTGCCAGCAGCCAACCCCCACAAGCCCACGAGCAGTACTTC. The chain carries TRBV5-6 and TRBJ2-7; D not certain. Germline loops: CDR1 SGHDT, CDR2 YYEEEE. Between the trimmed V and J ends, which lost 4 bases and 5 bases, there was a span of 16 bases. This CDR3 is built from 14 residues.

This clonotype was picked up a small number of times. The chain is built from TRBV19 and TRBJ2-5, with D possibly TRBD1 on 5 matching bases. The V end was cut by 9 bases, the J end by 2 bases, with 10 bases between. CDR1 and CDR2 (germline): LNHDA, SQIVND (reference sequence). This CDR3 has 12 amino acids. CDR3 sequence (DNA): TGTGCCAGCAAGGACAATCAAGAGACCCAGTACTTC. Translation gives CASKDNQETQYF.

This clonotype was recorded at least ten times. The genes are TRBV12-3 or TRBV12-4 and TRBJ1-5, with a weak D call TRBD1 (6 bases). V was cut by 8 bases and J by 3 bases, with 14 bases left in between. The CDR3 has 14 residues. As DNA, the CDR3 is TGTGCCAGCGTTGGGGGCACCTTCAATCAGCCCCAGCATTTT. Protein sequence: CASVGGTFNQPQHF.

This chain uses TRBV20-1 with TRBJ2-1; TRBD1 is a possible D gene (6 bases). With 3 bases removed from V and 4 bases from J, the gap between germline ends came to 13 bases. This CDR3 region has 14 residues. The germline gives CDR1 DFQATT, CDR2 SNEGSKA (reference sequence). CDR3 sequence: CSASPGTRYNEQFF. CDR3 DNA sequence: TGCAGTGCTAGCCCCGGGACAAGATACAATGAGCAGTTCTTC.

This clonotype has just a few counts. This chain connects TRBV6-5 to TRBJ1-3; unclear D gene. The CDR3 totals 15 residues. The V gene lost 0 bases and the J gene lost 0 bases, with 6 bases spanning the gap. Germline CDR1 reads MNHEY; CDR2 reads SVGAGI. CDR3 sequence: CASSYSEGSGNTIYF. In DNA, the CDR3 is TGTGCCAGCAGTTACTCGGAAGGCTCTGGAAACACCATATATTTT.